This TCR beta chain was sequenced for a study of PD-L1 blockade in urothelial cancer. Turning to the study itself: The study started patients on atezolizumab in the mid-2010s, giving 1,200 mg intravenously every 3 weeks. The study recovered a median of around 150,000 T cells per blood sample. Timepoints chosen for blood analysis were 3 weeks (second dose) and 6 weeks after treatment start.

Study outcomes and limitations: Lower pretreatment blood TCR clonality, under the median, predicted better survival, researchers reported.

Losses at the gene ends were 2 bases for V and 4 bases for J; bases not matched to a gene: 7. Germline V lookup: CDR1 MGHRA, CDR2 YSYEKL. CDR3 length: 17 residues. Specified time point: peripheral blood 6 weeks after treatment start. Profiling relied on immunoSEQ multiplex PCR, and the TCRdb table lists in-frame clones only, not all of them. The repertoire holds tens of thousands of clones, 85% seen once, with 2.5% to 3% in the top ten. Concerning this clone itself: The antigen is unknown.

Sample: PBMCs, taken around atezolizumab (anti-PD-L1) treatment. The chain employs TRBV4-1 and TRBJ2-3, with TRBD2 matching 12 bases. The source of this sequence is a man aged 70 or older with urothelial cancer. Here the CDR3 reads CASSQPRLAGESDTQYF. The CDR3 region has the DNA TGCGCCAGCAGCCAACCCCGACTAGCGGGAGAGTCAGATACGCAGTATTTT.